The entry that follows covers one T cell receptor beta chain sequence. Its antigen is still unknown. This clone may be a read error of a much larger clone one base away. This sample is drawn from a study of identical twins. Study-level points and caveats: For out-of-frame alpha sequences shared by twins, low generation probability was in excess. Within cord blood, abundant beta clonotypes carried fewer insertions, but memory repertoires showed no such trend.

A template switching step contributed a universal primer site, while unique molecular identifiers were present in the cDNA. From the 5' RACE reads, TCRdb called clonotypes with MiXCR, one entry per CDR3 protein. In the table there are about 100,000 distinct CDR3 sequences, roughly 6% of which are singletons. The CDR3 is 13 residues long. This sequence originates from a woman in her forties or fifties in good health. Sequencing was carried out using memory T cells sorted from blood. The V call is TRBV12-3 or TRBV12-4, the J call TRBJ2-3; unclear D gene. The DNA of the CDR3 is TGTGCCAGCGCCTCCCCGGGCACAGATTCGCAGTATTTT. Translated: CASASPGTDSQYF.